These 17 T cell receptor beta chains share one sample of origin, sequenced in a study of blood T cell repertoires in COVID-19. Profiling relied on immunoSEQ multiplex PCR, and the TCRdb table lists in-frame clones only, not all of them. Seen here are some 190,000 clones, roughly 80% observed once, and the top ten hold around 6.9%. The sequenced sample consisted of peripheral blood. The origin of the receptors is a man aged 55-75 years with acute or convalescent COVID-19.

The chain couples TRBV5-1 to TRBJ1-2, with a tentative D call TRBD1 (6 bases). The CDR3 sequence is 15 residues long. The V gene's germline CDR1 is SGHRS and CDR2 YFSETQ. Deletions cut 3 bases from V and 4 bases from J, with 16 bases between. CDR3 in amino acids: CASSSTDRQSYGYTF. CDR3 coding DNA: TGCGCCAGCAGCTCGACAGACAGGCAAAGCTATGGCTACACCTTC.

V usage is TRBV25-1 and J usage is TRBJ1-6; 12 bases line up with TRBD1. V dropped 6 bases and J dropped 9; count of bases not matched to a gene: 6. CDR1 is MGHDK, CDR2 SYGVNS, per germline. This CDR3 is 15 amino acids long. This chain's CDR3 is CASSPGTGGSSPLHF. The CDR3 coding sequence is TGTGCCAGCAGCCCCGGGACAGGGGGCAGTTCACCCCTCCACTTT. Full variable domain (remainder filled in from reference TRBV25-1 and TRBJ1-6): EADIYQTPRYLVIGTGKKITLECSQTMGHDKMYWYQQDPGMELHLIHYSYGVNSTEKGDLSSESTVSRIRTEHFPLTLESARPSHTSQYLCASSPGTGGSSPLHFGNGTRLTVT.

This chain joins TRBV15 and TRBJ2-1, with 9 bases matching TRBD1. The CDR3 sequence is 15 residues long. The germline gives CDR1 LNHNV, CDR2 YYDKDF (reference sequence). V lost 3 bases and J lost 6; bases outside the gene matches: 6. CDR3 loop: CATSRPGQGFNEQFF. CDR3 DNA: TGTGCCACCAGCAGGCCGGGACAGGGTTTCAATGAGCAGTTCTTC.

For the CDR3, the DNA is TGTGCCAGCAGTGAGGGGCGAATCTATAATTCACCCCTCCACTTT. Translated, it gives CASSEGRIYNSPLHF. The chain recombines TRBV2 with TRBJ1-6, with a possible D match to TRBD1 (5 bases). Trimming stripped 3 bases from V and 3 bases from J, with 9 bases between. Germline V gives CDR1 SNHLY, CDR2 FYNNEI. This CDR3 spans 15 amino acids.

The V gene is TRBV5-5, the J gene TRBJ1-1; D is uncertain. The CDR3 has 15 residues. CDR1 and CDR2 (germline): SGHKS, YYEKEE (reference sequence). Deletions cut 0 bases from V and 1 base from J, with 10 bases between. CDR3 DNA: TGTGCCAGCAGCTTGGTGTCTTCTAAGAACACTGAAGCTTTCTTT. It translates to CASSLVSSKNTEAFF.

V gene TRBV6-5 combines with J gene TRBJ2-1; tentatively, D is TRBD2 (6 bases). CDR3 length: 15 amino acids. Germline-derived CDR1 and CDR2 are MNHEY and SVGAGI. V was pared by 2 bases and J by 7 bases, with 15 bases between. The CDR3 nucleotides read TGTGCCAGCAGTTACCAACTAGCTATTGGGAATGAGCAGTTCTTC. Translating gives CASSYQLAIGNEQFF.

This clone was recorded only once. The chain links TRBV27 to TRBJ1-2; 7 nucleotides align to TRBD1. This CDR3 comprises 15 residues. The V segment lost 0 bases and the J segment 4 bases; nucleotides outside the gene matches: 5. Germline V gene data show CDR1 as MNHEY and CDR2 as SMNVEV (reference sequence). CDR3 amino acids: CASSLSRQGGYGYTF. The DNA of the CDR3 is TGTGCCAGCAGTTTATCGAGGCAGGGGGGCTATGGCTACACCTTC.

The rearrangement links TRBV7-6 to TRBJ2-7; 9 bases are shared with TRBD2. This CDR3 spans 15 amino acids. Germline assignment: CDR1 SGHVS and CDR2 FNYEAQ. The junction had 8 bases not matched to a gene; V was cut back by 5 bases and J by 3 bases. The CDR3 bases are TGTGCCAGCAGCCGGTTCCTAGCGGGAAACTACGAGCAGTACTTC. It translates to CASSRFLAGNYEQYF. The full variable domain, in which reference TRBV7-6 and TRBJ2-7 provide the parts outside the CDR3, is GAGVSQSPRYKVTKRGQDVALRCDPISGHVSLYWYRQALGQGPEFLTYFNYEAQQDKSGLPNDRFSAERPEGSISTLTIQRTEQRDSAMYRCASSRFLAGNYEQYFGPGTRLTVT.

A few counts support this clone. This chain uses TRBV4-1 with TRBJ2-1; 8 bases match TRBD1. The length of the CDR3 is 15 residues. Germline CDR1 reads MGHRA; CDR2 reads YSYEKL. The junction had 10 bases not matched to a gene; V was cut back by 4 bases and J by 8 bases. CDR3 coding DNA: TGCGCCAGCAGCCGGAGACAGGGGATGGAGGATGAGCAGTTCTTC. This encodes CASSRRQGMEDEQFF.

The genes are TRBV7-2 and TRBJ2-1, with TRBD2 matching over 10 bases. Germline trimming cut 6 bases from V and 12 bases from J; bases unmatched to any gene: 8. The CDR3 totals 13 residues. The germline gives CDR1 SGHTA, CDR2 FQGNSA. CDR3 residues: CASRRERGGLQFF. The DNA of the CDR3 is TGTGCCAGCAGGAGAGAGCGGGGGGGCTTGCAGTTCTTC.

The V call is TRBV27, the J call TRBJ1-1; D is unresolved. This CDR3 is 16 amino acids long. Germline CDR1 is MNHEY and CDR2 is SMNVEV (reference sequence). Trimming took off 5 bases at V and 5 bases at J, with 21 bases between the two ends. The CDR3 DNA sequence: TGTGCCAGCAGTCGGGGAGCCGGGCCTCTGGGGACTGAAGCTTTCTTT. Its translation: CASSRGAGPLGTEAFF.

Only one count was recorded for this clone. The V call is TRBV5-1, the J call TRBJ2-1, with 10 bases identical to TRBD2. Trimming at V came to 4 bases and at J to 4 bases, leaving 11 bases not matched to a gene. The germline V gene has CDR1 SGHRS and CDR2 YFSETQ. The CDR3 loop spans 17 amino acids. CDR3 loop: CASSLAPGTSVYNEQFF. In DNA form, the CDR3 reads TGCGCCAGCAGCCTGGCCCCCGGGACTAGCGTGTACAATGAGCAGTTCTTC.

This clone has a handful of counts. The chain couples TRBV7-2 to TRBJ2-1; D is possibly TRBD2 (7 bases). Germline CDR1 and CDR2: SGHTA and FQGNSA. CDR3 length equals 12 residues. V lost 6 bases and J 9 bases, leaving 12 bases between the germline ends. The CDR3 here is CASRGGATEQFF. For the CDR3, the DNA is TGTGCCAGCAGGGGGGGGGCCACTGAGCAGTTCTTC.

The chain links TRBV4-3 to TRBJ1-2, with 7 bases identical to TRBD1. Germline V gene lookup returns CDR1 LGHNA and CDR2 YSLEER. Trimming removed 4 bases from V and 7 bases from J; junction bases left unmatched: 6. The length of the CDR3 is 13 residues. The CDR3 region is CASSPQTGSGYTF. In DNA, the CDR3 is TGCGCCAGCAGCCCCCAGACAGGGAGTGGCTACACCTTC.

The V and J genes are TRBV5-1 and TRBJ1-2, with a weak D call TRBD1 (6 bases). This CDR3 has 14 amino acids. V was trimmed by 0 bases and J by 3 bases, leaving 9 bases between them. Per the germline V gene, CDR1 is SGHRS and CDR2 is YFSETQ. This CDR3 reads CASSLGAGDYGYTF. The DNA of the CDR3 is TGCGCCAGCAGCTTGGGGGCAGGGGACTATGGCTACACCTTC.

There are many counts of this clone. The chain carries TRBV30 and TRBJ1-2; tentative D call: TRBD1 (5 bases). The germline gives CDR1 GTSNPN, CDR2 SVGIG (reference sequence). The germline V and J ends were trimmed by 3 bases and 4 bases, with 12 bases remaining between them. This CDR3 is 13 amino acids long. The CDR3 bases are TGTGCCTGGAGCCACGGGACTCTCTATGGCTACACCTTC. Protein product: CAWSHGTLYGYTF.

This clone was counted a few times. The junction departs from germline at one end; a sequencing error may be responsible. The chain combines TRBV18 with TRBJ1-1; D gene uncertain. Germline V gene data show CDR1 as KGHSH and CDR2 as LQKENI. The CDR3 has 13 amino acids. The CDR3 spells CASSSPELAEAFF. The CDR3 nucleotides are TGTGCCAGCTCATCACCGGAGCTAGCTGAAGCTTTCTTT.